This TCR beta chain is drawn from a study of blood T cell repertoires in COVID-19. Study-wide context: Samples came from the United States, Italy and Spain, spanning acute and convalescent COVID-19. T cells, B-cell-depleted T cells, or PBMCs supplied cDNA or gDNA.

The ends were cut back, 2 bases at V and 6 bases at J, with 11 bases in the middle. The CDR3 length is 13 residues. Germline CDR1 MNHEY, CDR2 SMNVEV (reference sequence). This table comes from immunoSEQ multiplex PCR, and its TCRdb copy is limited to in-frame clones, with some not included. The sample lists tens of thousands of clones; 75% to 85% were seen once. This TCR was recovered from a woman older than 75 with acute or convalescent COVID-19. The sequenced sample consisted of peripheral blood. The chain is built from TRBV27 and TRBJ2-7; no clear D gene. CDR3 residues: CASSLLSPSEQYF. The CDR3 nucleotides read TGTGCCAGCAGTTTACTCTCCCCTAGCGAGCAGTACTTC.